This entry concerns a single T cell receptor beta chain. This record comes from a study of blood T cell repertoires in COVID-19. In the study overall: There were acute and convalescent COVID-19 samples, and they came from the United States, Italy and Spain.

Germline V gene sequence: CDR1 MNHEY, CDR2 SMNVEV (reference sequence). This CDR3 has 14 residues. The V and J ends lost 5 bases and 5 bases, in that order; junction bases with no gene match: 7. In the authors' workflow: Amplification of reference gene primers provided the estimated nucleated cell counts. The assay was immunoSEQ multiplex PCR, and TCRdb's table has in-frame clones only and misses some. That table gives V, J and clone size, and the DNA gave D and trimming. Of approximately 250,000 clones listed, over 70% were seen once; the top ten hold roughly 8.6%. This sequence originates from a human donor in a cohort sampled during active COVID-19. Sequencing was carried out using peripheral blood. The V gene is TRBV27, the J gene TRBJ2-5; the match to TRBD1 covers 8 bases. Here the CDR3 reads CASSLTGAGETQYF. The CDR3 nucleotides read TGTGCCAGCAGTCTGACAGGGGCCGGGGAGACCCAGTACTTC.